This T cell receptor beta chain was recovered during a study of blood T cell repertoires in COVID-19. Germline CDR1 is SGHNT and CDR2 is YENEEA. The CDR3 length is 14 residues. V dropped 5 bases and J dropped 4; count of bases not matched to a gene: 7. As processed by the authors: By means of reference gene primer amplification, nucleated cell counts were estimated. Assay: immunoSEQ multiplex PCR; the TCRdb copy retains only in-frame clones and omits some. D and trimming were read from the DNA, whereas the V and J calls and clone size are those reported in that table. The repertoire consists of 200,000 to 300,000 clones, with roughly 91% occurring once and the leading ten covering around 10%. The cohort comprised adults aged 18 to 89 years residing in about two dozen US areas.

This sequence originates from a man in his forties who had recovered from COVID-19. Material for sequencing was PBMCs or T cells enriched from blood (not recorded which). This chain joins TRBV11-3 and TRBJ1-2, with 7 bases aligning to TRBD1. CDR3 in amino acids: CASSPNRGGYGYTF. For the CDR3, the DNA is TGTGCCAGCAGCCCAAACAGGGGTGGCTATGGCTACACCTTC.